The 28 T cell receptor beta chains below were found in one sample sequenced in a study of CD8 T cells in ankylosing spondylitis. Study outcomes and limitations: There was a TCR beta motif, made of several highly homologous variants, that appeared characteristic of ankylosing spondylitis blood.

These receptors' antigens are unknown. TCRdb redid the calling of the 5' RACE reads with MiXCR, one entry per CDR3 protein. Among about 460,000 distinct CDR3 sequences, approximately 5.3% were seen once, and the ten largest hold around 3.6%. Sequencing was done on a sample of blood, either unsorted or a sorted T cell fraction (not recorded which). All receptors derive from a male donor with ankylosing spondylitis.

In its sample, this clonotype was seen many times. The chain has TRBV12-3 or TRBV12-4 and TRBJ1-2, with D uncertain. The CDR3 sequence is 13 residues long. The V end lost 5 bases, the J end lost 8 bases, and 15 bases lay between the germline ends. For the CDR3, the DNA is TGTGCCAGCAGTCCCGGTGGCCTGGGGGGCTACACCTTC. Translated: CASSPGGLGGYTF.

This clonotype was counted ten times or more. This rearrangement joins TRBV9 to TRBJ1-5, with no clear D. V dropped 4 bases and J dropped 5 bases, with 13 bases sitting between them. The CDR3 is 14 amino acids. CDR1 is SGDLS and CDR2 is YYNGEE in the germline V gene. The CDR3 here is CASSYKVIDQPQHF. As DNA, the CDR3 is TGTGCCAGCAGCTATAAGGTAATTGATCAGCCCCAGCATTTT.

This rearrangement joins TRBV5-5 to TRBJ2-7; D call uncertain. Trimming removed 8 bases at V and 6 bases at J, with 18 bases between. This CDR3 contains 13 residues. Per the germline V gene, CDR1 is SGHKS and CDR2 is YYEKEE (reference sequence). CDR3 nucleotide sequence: TGTGCCAGGGGCCTGGGTCTCTTCTGCGAGCAGTACTTC. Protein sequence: CARGLGLFCEQYF.

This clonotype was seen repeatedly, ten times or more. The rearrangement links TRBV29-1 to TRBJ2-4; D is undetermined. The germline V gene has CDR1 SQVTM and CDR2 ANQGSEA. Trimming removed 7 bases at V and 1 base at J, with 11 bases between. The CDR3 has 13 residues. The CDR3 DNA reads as TGCAGCGGGACGGTGCGGGCCAAAAACATTCAGTACTTC. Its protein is CSGTVRAKNIQYF.

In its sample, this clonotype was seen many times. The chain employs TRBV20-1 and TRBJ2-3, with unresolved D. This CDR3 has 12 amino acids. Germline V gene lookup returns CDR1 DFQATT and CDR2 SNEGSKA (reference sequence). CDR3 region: CMMGLTPDTQYF. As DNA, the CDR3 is TGCATGATGGGCCTAACGCCCGATACGCAGTATTTT.

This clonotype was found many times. The CDR3 DNA reads TGTGCCAGCAGAGCGACAGGGGTCTCTACTGAAGCTTTCTTT. Its translation is CASRATGVSTEAFF. This chain connects TRBV6-1 to TRBJ1-1, with 8 bases identical to TRBD1. Trimming removed 6 bases from V and 5 bases from J; junction bases left unmatched: 8. Germline CDR1 MNHNS, CDR2 SASEGT. The CDR3 consists of 14 residues.

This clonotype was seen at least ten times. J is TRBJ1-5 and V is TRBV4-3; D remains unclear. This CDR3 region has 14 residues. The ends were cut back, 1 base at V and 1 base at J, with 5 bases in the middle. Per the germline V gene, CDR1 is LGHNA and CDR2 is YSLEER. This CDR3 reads CASSQGPSNQPQHF. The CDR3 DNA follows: TGCGCCAGCAGCCAAGGTCCCAGCAATCAGCCCCAGCATTTT.

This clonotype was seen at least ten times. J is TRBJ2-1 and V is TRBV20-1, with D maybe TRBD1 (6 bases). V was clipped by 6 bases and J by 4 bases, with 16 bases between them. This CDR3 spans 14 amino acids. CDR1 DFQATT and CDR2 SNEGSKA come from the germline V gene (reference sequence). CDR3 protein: CSATTGTSYNEQFF. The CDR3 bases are TGCAGTGCAACGACCGGGACATCTTACAATGAGCAGTTCTTC.

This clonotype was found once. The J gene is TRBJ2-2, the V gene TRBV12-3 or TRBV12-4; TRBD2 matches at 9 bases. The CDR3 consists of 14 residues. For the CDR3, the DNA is TGTGCTGCTGGGACTAGCTCTTCCACCGGGGAGCTGTTTTTT. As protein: CAAGTSSSTGELFF.

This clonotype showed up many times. The DNA of the CDR3 is TGTGCCAGCTCACCTCCGGGACAAAGTAACACTGAAGCTTTCTTT. Its protein product is CASSPPGQSNTEAFF. The rearrangement links TRBV18 to TRBJ1-1, with D possibly being TRBD1 (6 bases). Trimming removed 3 bases at V and 2 bases at J, with 13 bases between. The CDR3 has 15 residues. The germline CDR1 and CDR2 sequences are KGHSH and LQKENI. Supplemented by reference TRBV18 and TRBJ1-1, the full variable domain reads NAGVMQNPRHLVRRRGQEARLRCSPMKGHSHVYWYRQLPEEGLKFMVYLQKENIIDESGMPKERFSAEFPKEGPSILRIQQVVRGDSAAYFCASSPPGQSNTEAFFGQGTRLTVV.

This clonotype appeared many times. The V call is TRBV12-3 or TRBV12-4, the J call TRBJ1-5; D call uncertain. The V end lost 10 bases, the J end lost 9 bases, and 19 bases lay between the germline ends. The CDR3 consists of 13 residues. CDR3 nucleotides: TGTGCCACAGGACCGACCGGAGGCGGGCCCCAGCATTTT. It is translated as CATGPTGGGPQHF.

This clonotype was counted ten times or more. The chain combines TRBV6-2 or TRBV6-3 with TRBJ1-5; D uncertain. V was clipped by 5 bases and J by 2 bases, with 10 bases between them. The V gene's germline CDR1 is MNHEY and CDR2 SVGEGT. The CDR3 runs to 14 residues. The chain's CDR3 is CASSATWGNQPQHF. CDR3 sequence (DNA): TGTGCCAGCAGTGCAACCTGGGGCAATCAGCCCCAGCATTTT.

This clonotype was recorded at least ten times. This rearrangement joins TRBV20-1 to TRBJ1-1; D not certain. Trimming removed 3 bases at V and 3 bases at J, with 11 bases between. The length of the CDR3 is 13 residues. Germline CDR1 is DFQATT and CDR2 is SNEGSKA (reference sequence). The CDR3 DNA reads TGCAGTGCTAGCCCCCAAGGAGACACTGAAGCTTTCTTT. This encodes CSASPQGDTEAFF.

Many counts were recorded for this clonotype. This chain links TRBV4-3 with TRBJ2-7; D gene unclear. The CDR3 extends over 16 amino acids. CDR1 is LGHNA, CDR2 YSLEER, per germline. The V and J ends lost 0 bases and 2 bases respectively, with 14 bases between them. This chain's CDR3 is CASSQDWAAITYEQYF. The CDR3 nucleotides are TGCGCCAGCAGCCAAGATTGGGCAGCTATTACCTACGAGCAGTACTTC.

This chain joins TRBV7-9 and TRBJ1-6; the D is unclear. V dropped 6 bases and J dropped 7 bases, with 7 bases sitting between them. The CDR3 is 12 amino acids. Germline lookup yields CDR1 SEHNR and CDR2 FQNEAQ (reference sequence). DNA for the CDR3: TGTGCCAGCAGGTTCCCCAATTCACCCCTCCACTTT. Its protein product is CASRFPNSPLHF. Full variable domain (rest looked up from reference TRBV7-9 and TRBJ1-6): DTGVSQNPRHKITKRGQNVTFRCDPISEHNRLYWYRQTLGQGPEFLTYFQNEAQLEKSRLLSDRFSAERPKGSFSTLEIQRTEQGDSAMYLCASRFPNSPLHFGNGTRLTVT.

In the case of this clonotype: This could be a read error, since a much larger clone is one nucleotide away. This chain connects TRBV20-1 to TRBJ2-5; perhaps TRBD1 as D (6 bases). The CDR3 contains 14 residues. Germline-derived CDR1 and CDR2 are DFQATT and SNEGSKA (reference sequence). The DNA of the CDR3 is TGCAGTGCTAGGGACAGCCGGTACCAAGAGTCCCAGTACTTC. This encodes CSARDSRYQESQYF.

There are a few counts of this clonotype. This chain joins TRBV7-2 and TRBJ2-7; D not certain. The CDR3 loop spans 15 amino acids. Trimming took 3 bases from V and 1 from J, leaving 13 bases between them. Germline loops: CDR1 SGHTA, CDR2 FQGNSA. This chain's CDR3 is CASSFGPPPSYEQYF. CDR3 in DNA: TGTGCCAGCAGCTTCGGGCCTCCTCCGTCCTACGAGCAGTACTTC.

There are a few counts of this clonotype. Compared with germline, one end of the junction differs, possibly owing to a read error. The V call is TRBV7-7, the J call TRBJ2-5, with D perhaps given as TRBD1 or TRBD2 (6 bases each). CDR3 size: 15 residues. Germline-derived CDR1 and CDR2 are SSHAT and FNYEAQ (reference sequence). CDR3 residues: CASSLAWRGDETQYF. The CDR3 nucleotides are TGTGCTAGCAGCTTAGCGTGGAGGGGGGACGAGACCCAGTACTTC.

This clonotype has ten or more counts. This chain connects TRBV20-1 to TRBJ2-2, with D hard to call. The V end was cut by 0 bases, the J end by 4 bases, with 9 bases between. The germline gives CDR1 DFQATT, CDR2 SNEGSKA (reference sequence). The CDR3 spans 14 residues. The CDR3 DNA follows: TGCAGTGCTAGAGATCAACTGGCCACCGGGGAGCTGTTTTTT. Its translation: CSARDQLATGELFF.

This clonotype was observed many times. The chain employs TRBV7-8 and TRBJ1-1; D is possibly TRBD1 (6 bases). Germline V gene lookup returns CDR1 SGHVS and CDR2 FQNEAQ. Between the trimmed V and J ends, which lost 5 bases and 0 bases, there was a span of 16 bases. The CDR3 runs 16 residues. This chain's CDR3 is CASSRDMVGMNTEAFF. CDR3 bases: TGTGCCAGCAGCCGGGACATGGTAGGGATGAACACTGAAGCTTTCTTT.

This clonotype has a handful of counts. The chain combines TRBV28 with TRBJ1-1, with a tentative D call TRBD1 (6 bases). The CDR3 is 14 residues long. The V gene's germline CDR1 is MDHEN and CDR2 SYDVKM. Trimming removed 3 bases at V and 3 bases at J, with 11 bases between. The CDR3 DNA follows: TGTGCCAGCAGTTTCAGGGGAGTCGACACTGAAGCTTTCTTT. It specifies CASSFRGVDTEAFF.

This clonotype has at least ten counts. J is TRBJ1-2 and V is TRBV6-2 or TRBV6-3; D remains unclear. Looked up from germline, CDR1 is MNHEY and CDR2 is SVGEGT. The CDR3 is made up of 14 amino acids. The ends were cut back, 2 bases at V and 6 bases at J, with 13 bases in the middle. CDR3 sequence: CASSYLRQADGYTF. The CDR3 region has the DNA TGTGCCAGCAGTTACCTTCGGCAGGCGGATGGCTACACCTTC.

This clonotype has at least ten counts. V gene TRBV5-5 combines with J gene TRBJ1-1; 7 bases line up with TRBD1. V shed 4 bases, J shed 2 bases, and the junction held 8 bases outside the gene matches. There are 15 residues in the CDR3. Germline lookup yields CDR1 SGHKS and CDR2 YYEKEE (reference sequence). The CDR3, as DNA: TGTGCCAGCAGCCCTGACAGGGCGCTCAACACTGAAGCTTTCTTT. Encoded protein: CASSPDRALNTEAFF.

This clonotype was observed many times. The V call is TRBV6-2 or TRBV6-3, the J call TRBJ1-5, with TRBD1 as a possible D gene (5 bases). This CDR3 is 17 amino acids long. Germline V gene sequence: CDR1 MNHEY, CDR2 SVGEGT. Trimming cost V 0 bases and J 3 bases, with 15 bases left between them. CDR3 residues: CASSYSRGIGLNQPQHF. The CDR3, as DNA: TGTGCCAGCAGTTACTCGCGGGGGATAGGACTCAATCAGCCCCAGCATTTT.

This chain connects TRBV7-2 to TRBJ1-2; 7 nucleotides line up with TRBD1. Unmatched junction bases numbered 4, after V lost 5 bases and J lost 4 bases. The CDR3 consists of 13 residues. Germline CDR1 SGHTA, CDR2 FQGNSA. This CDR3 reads CASSRDSGYGYTF. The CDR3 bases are TGTGCCAGCAGCCGGGACAGCGGCTATGGCTACACCTTC.

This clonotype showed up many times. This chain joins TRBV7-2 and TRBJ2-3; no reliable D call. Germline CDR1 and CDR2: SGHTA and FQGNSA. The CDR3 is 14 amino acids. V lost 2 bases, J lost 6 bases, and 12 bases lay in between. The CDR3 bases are TGTGCCAGCAGCTTAACGCCTCAGGTGGATACGCAGTATTTT. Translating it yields CASSLTPQVDTQYF. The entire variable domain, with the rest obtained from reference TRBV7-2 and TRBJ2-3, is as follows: GAGVSQSPSNKVTEKGKDVELRCDPISGHTALYWYRQSLGQGLEFLIYFQGNSAPDKSGLPSDRFSAERTGGSVSTLTIQRTQQEDSAVYLCASSLTPQVDTQYFGPGTRLTVL.

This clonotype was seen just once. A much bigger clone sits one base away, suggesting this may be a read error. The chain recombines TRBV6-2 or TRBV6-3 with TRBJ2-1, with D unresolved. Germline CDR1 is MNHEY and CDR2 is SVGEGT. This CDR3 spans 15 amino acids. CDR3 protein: CASSLATPQYTEQFF. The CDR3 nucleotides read TGTGCCAGCAGCCTTGCGACCCCACAATACACTGAGCAGTTCTTC.

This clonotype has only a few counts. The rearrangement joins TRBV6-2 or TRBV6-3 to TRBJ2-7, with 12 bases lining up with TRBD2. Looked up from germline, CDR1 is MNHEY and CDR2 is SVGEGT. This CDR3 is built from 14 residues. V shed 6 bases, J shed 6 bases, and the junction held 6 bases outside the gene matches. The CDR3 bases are TGTGCCAGCAGGTCCGGGACTAGCGGGTTCGAGCAGTACTTC. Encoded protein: CASRSGTSGFEQYF.